The source of this T cell receptor (beta chain) is a study of cytomegalovirus exposure and HLA in healthy donors. The CDR3 length is 15 residues. Per germline, CDR1 LNHNV and CDR2 YYDKDF (reference sequence). Comments on this clone: Its matching antigen is unknown. One end of the junction fails to match germline, which may point to a read error.

Study findings and constraints: CMV serostatus was the sole immune exposure data available. Productive rates of about 87% or about 30% were seen for most TCR beta V segments in an earlier analysis.

The PCR contained 60 Vbeta and 13 Jbeta primers. As processed by the authors: A follow-up analysis tallied 73 million or so unique TCR beta chains, roughly 11 million shared. The protocol was immunoSEQ multiplex PCR, while the TCRdb copy is restricted to in-frame clones and leaves out a portion. V and J calls plus clone size are reproduced from that table; the DNA served to infer D and trimming. This repertoire includes more than 95,000 clones. The genes are TRBV15 and TRBJ1-5, with TRBD1 identical over 10 bases. The clonotype originates from a man younger than 35 in good health and CMV-seronegative. The sequenced sample was PBMCs. The CDR3 protein is CATSGDRGLGQPQHF. The CDR3, as DNA: TGTGCCACCAGCGGAGACAGGGGGCTAGGGCAGCCCCAGCATTTT.